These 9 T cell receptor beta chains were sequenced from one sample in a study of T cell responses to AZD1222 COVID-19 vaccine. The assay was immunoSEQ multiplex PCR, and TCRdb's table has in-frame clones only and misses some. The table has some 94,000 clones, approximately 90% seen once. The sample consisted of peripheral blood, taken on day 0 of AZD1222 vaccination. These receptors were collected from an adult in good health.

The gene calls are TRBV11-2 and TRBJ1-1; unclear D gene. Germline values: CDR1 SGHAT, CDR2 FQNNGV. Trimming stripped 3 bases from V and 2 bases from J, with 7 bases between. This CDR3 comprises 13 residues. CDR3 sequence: CASSFHYNTEAFF. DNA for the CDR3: TGTGCCAGCAGCTTTCATTATAACACTGAAGCTTTCTTT. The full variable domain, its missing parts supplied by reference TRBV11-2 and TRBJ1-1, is EAGVAQSPRYKIIEKRQSVAFWCNPISGHATLYWYQQILGQGPKLLIQFQNNGVVDDSQLPKDRFSAERLKGVDSTLKIQPAKLEDSAVYLCASSFHYNTEAFFGQGTRLTVV.

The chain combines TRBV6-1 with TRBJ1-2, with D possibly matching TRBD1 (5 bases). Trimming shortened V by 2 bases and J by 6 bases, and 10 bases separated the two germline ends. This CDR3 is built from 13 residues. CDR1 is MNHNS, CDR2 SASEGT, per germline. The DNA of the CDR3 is TGTGCCAGCAGTGAACTTTCCAGGGATGGCTACACCTTC. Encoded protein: CASSELSRDGYTF.

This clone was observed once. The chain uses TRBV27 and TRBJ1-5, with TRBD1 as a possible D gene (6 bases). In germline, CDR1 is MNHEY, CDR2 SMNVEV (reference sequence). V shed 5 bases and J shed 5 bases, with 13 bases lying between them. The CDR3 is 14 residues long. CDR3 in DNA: TGTGCCAGCAGTCCGCAGGGGCATGATCAGCCCCAGCATTTT. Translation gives CASSPQGHDQPQHF.

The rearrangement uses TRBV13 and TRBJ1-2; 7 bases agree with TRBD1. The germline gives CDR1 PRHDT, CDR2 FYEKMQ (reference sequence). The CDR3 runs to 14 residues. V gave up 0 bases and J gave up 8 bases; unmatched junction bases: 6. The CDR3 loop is CASSLGSRGDGYTF. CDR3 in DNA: TGTGCCAGCAGCTTAGGCAGCAGGGGGGACGGCTACACCTTC.

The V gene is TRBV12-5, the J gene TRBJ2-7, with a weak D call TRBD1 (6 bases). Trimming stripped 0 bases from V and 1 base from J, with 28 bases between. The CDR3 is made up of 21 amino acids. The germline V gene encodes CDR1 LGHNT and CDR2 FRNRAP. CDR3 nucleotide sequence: TGTGCTAGTGGTTTGGTACCAACAGGGCTGTTCGTTGAGGCAAAATCCTACGAGCAGTACTTC. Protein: CASGLVPTGLFVEAKSYEQYF.

CDR3 DNA: TGTGCCAGCAGTCTAACCGCCCCACTAGCGGGTCATGAGCAGTTCTTC. It specifies CASSLTAPLAGHEQFF. The J gene is TRBJ2-1, the V gene TRBV28, with 9 positions matching TRBD2. Looked up from germline, CDR1 is MDHEN and CDR2 is SYDVKM. The J segment lost 8 bases and the V segment lost 5 bases, leaving 13 bases of the junction unmatched. CDR3 length: 16 amino acids.

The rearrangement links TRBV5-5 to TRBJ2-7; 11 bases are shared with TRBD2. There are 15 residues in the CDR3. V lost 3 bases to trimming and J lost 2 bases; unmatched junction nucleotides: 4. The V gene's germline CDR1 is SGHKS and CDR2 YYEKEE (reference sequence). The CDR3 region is CASSSGTSGTYEQYF. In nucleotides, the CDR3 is TGTGCCAGCAGCTCCGGGACTAGCGGCACCTACGAGCAGTACTTC. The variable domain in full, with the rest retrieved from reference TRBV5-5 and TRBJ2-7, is DAGVTQSPTHLIKTRGQQVTLRCSPISGHKSVSWYQQVLGQGPQFIFQYYEKEERGRGNFPDRFSARQFPNYSSELNVNALLLGDSALYLCASSSGTSGTYEQYFGPGTRLTVT.

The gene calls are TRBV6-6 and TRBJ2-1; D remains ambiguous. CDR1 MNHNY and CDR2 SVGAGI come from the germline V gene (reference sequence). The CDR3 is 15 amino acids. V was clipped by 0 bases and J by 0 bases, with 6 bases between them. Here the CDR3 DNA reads TGTGCCAGCAGTTACTCAAGGGACTCCTACAATGAGCAGTTCTTC. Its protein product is CASSYSRDSYNEQFF.

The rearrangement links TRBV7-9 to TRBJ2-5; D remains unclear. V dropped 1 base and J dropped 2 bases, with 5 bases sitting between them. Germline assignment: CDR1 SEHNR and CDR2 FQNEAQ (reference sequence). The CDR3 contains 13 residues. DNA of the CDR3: TGTGCCAGCAGCTTAGTCCCTCAAGAGACCCAGTACTTC. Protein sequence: CASSLVPQETQYF.